This T cell receptor (beta chain) was recovered during a study of response to subunit inactivated influenza vaccine. Study-level findings and limits: T cells newly recruited by each seasonal influenza vaccination are few, the authors suggested.

Turning to this clonotype: Its antigen is as yet unknown.

TCRdb used MiXCR to reprocess the RT-PCR reads, holding one entry per CDR3 protein. The sample lists just under 250,000 distinct CDR3 sequences, 10% to 15% occurring once. The CDR3 covers 15 residues. The V and J ends lost 4 bases and 5 bases, in that order; junction bases with no gene match: 8. The germline V gene encodes CDR1 LGHNA and CDR2 YSLEER. Sequences were derived from non-naive T cells sorted from PBMCs, sampled 14 days before vaccination. The source is a man between 50 and 59 years old who received an inactivated influenza vaccine. The rearrangement links TRBV4-3 to TRBJ2-1; 7 nucleotides align to TRBD2. The CDR3 sequence is CASSPGRAGDNEQFF. CDR3 coding DNA: TGCGCCAGCAGCCCAGGACGGGCGGGGGACAATGAGCAGTTCTTC.